This T cell receptor beta chain was documented in a study of blood T cell repertoires in COVID-19. CDR3 size: 15 residues. The V gene lost 1 base and the J gene lost 0 bases, with 7 bases spanning the gap. In germline, CDR1 is SGHRS, CDR2 YFSETQ. Data came from immunoSEQ multiplex PCR; TCRdb stores just in-frame clones and leaves some out. The sample includes roughly 77,000 clones, about 90% of them seen just once. Sequences were obtained from peripheral blood. This chain connects TRBV5-1 to TRBJ2-2; D is undetermined. The receptor was derived from a man aged 50 to 59 with active COVID-19. The CDR3 nucleotides are TGCGCCAGCAGCTTGATACAGACGAACACCGGGGAGCTGTTTTTT. Protein: CASSLIQTNTGELFF. Supplemented by reference TRBV5-1 and TRBJ2-2, the full variable domain reads KAGVTQTPRYLIKTRGQQVTLSCSPISGHRSVSWYQQTPGQGLQFLFEYFSETQRNKGNFPGRFSGRQFSNSRSEMNVSTLELGDSALYLCASSLIQTNTGELFFGEGSRLTVL.